This passage covers 21 T cell receptor beta chains from one sample sequenced in a study of identical twins. TCRdb re-derived calls from the 5' RACE reads in MiXCR, one entry per CDR3 protein. The data show approximately 410,000 distinct CDR3 sequences, roughly 18% seen once. Sequencing was performed on naive T cells sorted from blood. These receptors all stem from a man aged 45-60 years in good health.

The chain couples TRBV18 to TRBJ2-1; a weak D match, TRBD1 (5 bases). The CDR3 consists of 12 residues. CDR1 and CDR2 (germline): KGHSH, LQKENI. The V and J ends lost 3 bases and 7 bases respectively, with 7 bases between them. CDR3 coding DNA: TGTGCCAGCTCACCGTGGACAAATGAGCAGTTCTTC. Translated, it gives CASSPWTNEQFF. Full variable domain (remainder filled in from reference TRBV18 and TRBJ2-1): NAGVMQNPRHLVRRRGQEARLRCSPMKGHSHVYWYRQLPEEGLKFMVYLQKENIIDESGMPKERFSAEFPKEGPSILRIQQVVRGDSAAYFCASSPWTNEQFFGPGTRLTVL.

The genes are TRBV12-3 or TRBV12-4 and TRBJ2-1; D is ambiguous. The CDR3 covers 16 residues. V was pared by 3 bases and J by 3 bases, with 15 bases between. In DNA, the CDR3 is TGTGCCAGCAGTTTCGTTTTGTACAGTATCTACAATGAGCAGTTCTTC. Its translation: CASSFVLYSIYNEQFF.

This chain uses TRBV5-1 with TRBJ2-7; D remains unclear. Germline CDR1 and CDR2: SGHRS and YFSETQ. The CDR3 runs 14 residues. Trimming removed 1 base from V and 3 bases from J, with 11 bases in between. In nucleotides, the CDR3 is TGCGCCAGCAGCTTGTATGTAGGTAACTACGAGCAGTACTTC. Translation: CASSLYVGNYEQYF.

This rearrangement joins TRBV5-1 to TRBJ1-2; unclear D gene. This CDR3 region has 16 residues. Looked up from germline, CDR1 is SGHRS and CDR2 is YFSETQ. Trimming took off 5 bases at V and 1 base at J, with 18 bases between the two ends. CDR3 loop: CASRNAEAGFNYGYTF. DNA for the CDR3: TGCGCCAGCAGAAACGCGGAGGCAGGCTTTAACTATGGCTACACCTTC.

This clonotype showed up just a few times. V usage is TRBV29-1 and J usage is TRBJ2-2, with D tentatively TRBD2 (5 bases). The V end was cut by 0 bases, the J end by 4 bases, with 12 bases between. The CDR3 length is 15 residues. CDR1 and CDR2 (germline): SQVTM, ANQGSEA. The CDR3 is CSVEDWGEGTGELFF. CDR3 coding DNA: TGCAGCGTTGAAGATTGGGGAGAGGGCACCGGGGAGCTGTTTTTT.

The chain links TRBV6-2 or TRBV6-3 to TRBJ2-1, with 7 bases fitting TRBD1. This CDR3 region has 15 residues. J was trimmed by 8 bases and V by 3 bases; bases with no gene match: 10. Per germline, CDR1 MNHEY and CDR2 SVGEGT. CDR3 region: CASSYGDRAGDEQFF. The CDR3 nucleotides are TGTGCCAGCAGTTATGGTGACAGGGCCGGGGATGAGCAGTTCTTC.

The V gene is TRBV10-3, the J gene TRBJ2-3; D is possibly TRBD1 or TRBD2 (5 bases each). CDR1 is ENHRY and CDR2 is SYGVKD in the germline V gene. V lost 10 bases, J lost 1 base, and 12 bases lay in between. This CDR3 spans 13 amino acids. CDR3 DNA: TGTGCCAGCCGGGACGAAGGCACAGATACGCAGTATTTT. Translated, it gives CASRDEGTDTQYF.

In its sample, this clonotype was seen many times. The rearrangement joins TRBV4-1 to TRBJ2-7; 7 nucleotides match TRBD1. Germline-derived CDR1 and CDR2 are MGHRA and YSYEKL. The junction had 12 bases not matched to a gene; V was cut back by 4 bases and J by 3 bases. The CDR3 consists of 16 residues. The CDR3 DNA sequence: TGCGCCAGCAGCCCAGGCCCGGGACAGAAAATCTACGAGCAGTACTTC. Translated, it gives CASSPGPGQKIYEQYF.

This clonotype has only a few counts. The CDR3 region has the DNA TGCAGCGTTGAATACGGGAGCTCCTACAATGAGCAGTTCTTC. Its protein is CSVEYGSSYNEQFF. The rearrangement links TRBV29-1 to TRBJ2-1; maybe TRBD2 (6 bases). Germline V gives CDR1 SQVTM, CDR2 ANQGSEA. V lost 2 bases and J lost 0, with 8 bases in between. The CDR3 is 14 amino acids.

The sample holds many counts of this clonotype. The rearrangement uses TRBV5-1 and TRBJ1-1, with D unresolved. With 0 bases removed from V and 1 base from J, the gap between germline ends came to 7 bases. CDR3 size: 14 residues. Germline assignment: CDR1 SGHRS and CDR2 YFSETQ. CDR3 residues: CASSLEVANTEAFF. The DNA for the CDR3 is TGCGCCAGCAGCTTGGAGGTCGCGAACACTGAAGCTTTCTTT.

This clonotype has more than one count but fewer than ten. The chain is built from TRBV12-3 or TRBV12-4 and TRBJ1-1; no definite D call. CDR3 length: 14 residues. The V end was cut by 6 bases, the J end by 5 bases, with 16 bases between. CDR3 in amino acids: CASSSLPPRTEAFF. CDR3 nucleotides: TGTGCCAGCAGCAGCTTACCGCCCCGAACTGAAGCTTTCTTT.

V is TRBV20-1 and J is TRBJ1-1; the D gene is possibly TRBD1 (5 bases). This CDR3 has 16 residues. Trimming removed 1 base at V and 4 bases at J, with 19 bases between. Germline CDR1 and CDR2: DFQATT and SNEGSKA (reference sequence). The CDR3 DNA is TGCAGTGCTAGAGCATCCCTAGGGGAACCGTTCACTGAAGCTTTCTTT. It yields the protein CSARASLGEPFTEAFF.

The table lists this clonotype with a few counts. The V and J genes are TRBV11-2 and TRBJ2-5; D perhaps matches TRBD1 (6 bases). This CDR3 comprises 14 residues. Germline CDR1 reads SGHAT; CDR2 reads FQNNGV. Trimming left V 6 bases short and J 5 bases short, with 16 bases between. CDR3 sequence (DNA): TGTGCCAGCAGTTCCGGGACAAGCTACGAGACCCAGTACTTC. Its translation: CASSSGTSYETQYF.

There are a few counts of this clonotype. The CDR3 DNA is TGTGCCAGCAGCCACGCCATCAATGAGCAGTTCTTC. Amino acids: CASSHAINEQFF. The chain uses TRBV14 and TRBJ2-1; no firm D call. Germline V gene sequence: CDR1 SGHDN, CDR2 FVKESK. The CDR3 extends over 12 amino acids. Trimming took off 3 bases at V and 6 bases at J, with 6 bases between the two ends.

For this clonotype: Given a much more abundant clone one base away, this may be a read error. The chain uses TRBV29-1 and TRBJ1-3, with unresolved D. CDR1 SQVTM and CDR2 ANQGSEA come from the germline V gene. CDR3 length equals 16 residues. CDR3 region: CGVEGKSTRTGNTIYF. The CDR3, as DNA: TGCGGCGTTGAAGGAAAGTCGACGAGGACTGGAAACACCATATATTTT.

V is TRBV6-6 and J is TRBJ2-7; D gene ambiguous. V was clipped by 2 bases and J by 5 bases, with 7 bases between them. This CDR3 comprises 12 residues. Germline V gene lookup returns CDR1 MNHNY and CDR2 SVGAGI (reference sequence). The CDR3 DNA reads as TGTGCCAGCAGTTACGTTGCGAACGAGCAGTACTTC. Protein product: CASSYVANEQYF.

This clonotype was seen more than once but under ten times. The chain combines TRBV5-1 with TRBJ2-3; either TRBD1 or TRBD2 may fit D (5 bases each). Germline V gives CDR1 SGHRS, CDR2 YFSETQ. This CDR3 has 14 amino acids. Deletions cut 5 bases from V and 0 bases from J, with 10 bases between. CDR3: CASSGGISTDTQYF. The CDR3 bases are TGCGCCAGCAGTGGGGGAATTAGCACAGATACGCAGTATTTT.

V usage is TRBV4-3 and J usage is TRBJ2-2, with 8 bases fitting TRBD1. Trimming removed 0 bases from V and 7 bases from J; junction bases left unmatched: 4. Germline values: CDR1 LGHNA, CDR2 YSLEER. The CDR3 consists of 15 residues. Here the CDR3 reads CASSQDSDRGGELFF. DNA of the CDR3: TGCGCCAGCAGCCAAGATTCTGACAGGGGCGGGGAGCTGTTTTTT.

This clonotype showed up many times. The genes are TRBV20-1 and TRBJ1-1, with a possible D match to TRBD1 (5 bases). The CDR3 runs 13 residues. Trimming stripped 1 base from V and 4 bases from J, with 10 bases between. Germline lookup yields CDR1 DFQATT and CDR2 SNEGSKA (reference sequence). The CDR3 DNA is TGCAGTGCTAGAGTCAGGGAGGTCACTGAAGCTTTCTTT. Translation: CSARVREVTEAFF.

V gene TRBV5-1 combines with J gene TRBJ2-7, with TRBD2 matching 8 bases. V dropped 4 bases and J dropped 2; count of bases not matched to a gene: 5. This CDR3 is 14 amino acids long. Looked up from germline, CDR1 is SGHRS and CDR2 is YFSETQ. CDR3: CASSPAGETYEQYF. CDR3 coding DNA: TGCGCCAGCAGCCCAGCGGGGGAGACCTACGAGCAGTACTTC. Full variable domain (missing parts from reference TRBV5-1 and TRBJ2-7): KAGVTQTPRYLIKTRGQQVTLSCSPISGHRSVSWYQQTPGQGLQFLFEYFSETQRNKGNFPGRFSGRQFSNSRSEMNVSTLELGDSALYLCASSPAGETYEQYFGPGTRLTVT.

This clonotype has a handful of counts. The rearrangement uses TRBV7-2 and TRBJ2-1; D is possibly TRBD1 (6 bases). This CDR3 contains 16 residues. Germline V gene lookup returns CDR1 SGHTA and CDR2 FQGNSA. The V end lost 5 bases, the J end lost 4 bases, and 18 bases lay between the germline ends. This CDR3 is CASSTPTRGDYNEQFF. CDR3 DNA sequence: TGTGCCAGCAGCACACCGACCAGGGGAGATTACAATGAGCAGTTCTTC.